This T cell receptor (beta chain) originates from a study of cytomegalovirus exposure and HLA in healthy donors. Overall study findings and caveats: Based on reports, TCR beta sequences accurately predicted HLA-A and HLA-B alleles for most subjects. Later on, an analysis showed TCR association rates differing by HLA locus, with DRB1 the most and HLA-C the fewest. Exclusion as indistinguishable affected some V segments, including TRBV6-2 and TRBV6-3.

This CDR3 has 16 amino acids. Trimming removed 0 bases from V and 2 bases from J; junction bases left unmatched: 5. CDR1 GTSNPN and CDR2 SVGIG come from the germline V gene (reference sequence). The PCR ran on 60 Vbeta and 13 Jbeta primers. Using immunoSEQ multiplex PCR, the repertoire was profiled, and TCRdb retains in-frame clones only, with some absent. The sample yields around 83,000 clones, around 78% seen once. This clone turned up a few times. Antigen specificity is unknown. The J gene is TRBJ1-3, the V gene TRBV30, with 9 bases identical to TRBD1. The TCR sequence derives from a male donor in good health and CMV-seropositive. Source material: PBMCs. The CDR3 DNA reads TGTGCCTGGAGTGTTGACAGGGGGTACGCTGGAAACACCATATATTTT. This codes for CAWSVDRGYAGNTIYF.